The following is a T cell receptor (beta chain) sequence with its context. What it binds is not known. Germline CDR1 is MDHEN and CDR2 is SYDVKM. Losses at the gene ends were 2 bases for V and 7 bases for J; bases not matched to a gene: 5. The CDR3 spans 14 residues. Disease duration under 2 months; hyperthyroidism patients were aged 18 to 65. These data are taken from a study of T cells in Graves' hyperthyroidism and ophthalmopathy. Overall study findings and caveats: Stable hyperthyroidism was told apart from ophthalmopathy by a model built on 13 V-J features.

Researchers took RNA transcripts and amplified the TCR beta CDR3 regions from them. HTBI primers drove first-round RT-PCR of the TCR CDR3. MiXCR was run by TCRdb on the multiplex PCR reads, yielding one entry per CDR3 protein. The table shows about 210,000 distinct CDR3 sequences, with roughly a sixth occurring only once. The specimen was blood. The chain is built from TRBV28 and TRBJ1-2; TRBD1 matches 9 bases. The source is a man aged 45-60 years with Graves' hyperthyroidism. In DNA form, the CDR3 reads TGTGCCAGCAGTTTACCTGGACAGGGGATTGGCTACACCTTC. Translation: CASSLPGQGIGYTF.